These 26 T cell receptor beta chains were sequenced from one sample in a study of T cell repertoires in cytomegalovirus infection. TCRdb reanalysed the reads using MiXCR and keeps one entry per CDR3 protein. Here the sample spans about 130,000 distinct CDR3 sequences, roughly a third being singletons. These TCRs are of unknown antigen specificity. The sequences come from CD8+ T cells from cultured PBMCs, collected from culture after CMV antigen stimulation. The receptors come from a human donor in good health (CMV status not recorded). Some clones in this sample may be carry-over from other donors' samples.

This clonotype has at least ten counts. This rearrangement joins TRBV7-2 to TRBJ1-6; D is unclear. This CDR3 contains 14 residues. In germline, CDR1 is SGHTA, CDR2 FQGNSA. With 4 bases removed from V and 7 bases from J, the gap between germline ends came to 11 bases. CDR3 in amino acids: CASSWEGTNSPLHF. CDR3 sequence (DNA): TGTGCCAGCAGCTGGGAGGGAACGAATTCACCCCTCCACTTT. Supplemented by reference TRBV7-2 and TRBJ1-6, the full variable domain reads GAGVSQSPSNKVTEKGKDVELRCDPISGHTALYWYRQSLGQGLEFLIYFQGNSAPDKSGLPSDRFSAERTGGSVSTLTIQRTQQEDSAVYLCASSWEGTNSPLHFGNGTRLTVT.

This clonotype occurred a few times. The V gene is TRBV7-9, the J gene TRBJ1-1, with 8 nucleotides matching TRBD1. This CDR3 is 15 amino acids long. V was clipped by 5 bases and J by 7 bases; unmatched bases: 12. Germline V lookup: CDR1 SEHNR, CDR2 FQNEAQ (reference sequence). CDR3 amino acids: CASSNPGTGINEAFF. The CDR3 DNA is TGTGCCAGCAGCAATCCCGGGACAGGAATCAATGAAGCTTTCTTT.

This rearrangement joins TRBV20-1 to TRBJ1-4, with 7 bases fitting TRBD1. The CDR3 runs to 15 residues. Germline trimming cut 0 bases from V and 3 bases from J; bases unmatched to any gene: 4. Germline V CDR1 and CDR2: DFQATT, SNEGSKA (reference sequence). This CDR3 reads CSARDVTGPNEKLFF. Here the CDR3 DNA reads TGCAGTGCTAGAGACGTGACAGGGCCTAATGAAAAACTGTTTTTT.

This clonotype came up a few times. This chain links TRBV6-1 with TRBJ2-1, with 12 bases that match TRBD1. The CDR3 spans 17 residues. Trimming cost V 2 bases and J 8 bases; bases outside gene matches: 10. Germline V gene lookup returns CDR1 MNHNS and CDR2 SASEGT. CDR3 region: CASSENPTGTGGYEQFF. DNA of the CDR3: TGTGCCAGCAGTGAAAATCCTACCGGGACAGGGGGCTATGAGCAGTTCTTC.

The chain joins TRBV10-3 to TRBJ1-1; D gene ambiguous. V dropped 2 bases and J dropped 4 bases, with 8 bases sitting between them. Per germline, CDR1 ENHRY and CDR2 SYGVKD. The CDR3 is 13 amino acids. The CDR3 nucleotides read TGTGCCATCAGTGAGGGGCCTCTCACTGAAGCTTTCTTT. This sequence encodes CAISEGPLTEAFF.

As for this clonotype: A read error is possible here, since a much larger clone lies one base away. The gene calls are TRBV7-8 and TRBJ1-4; D gene unclear. The germline gives CDR1 SGHVS, CDR2 FQNEAQ. V lost 1 base and J 2 bases, leaving 17 bases between the germline ends. The CDR3 spans 18 residues. The CDR3 region has the DNA TGTGCCAGCAGCTTAGTCGTTCTGGACTTAGTCACTAATGAAAAACTGTTTTTT. This translates into CASSLVVLDLVTNEKLFF.

This clonotype was detected a few times. This sequence joins TRBV7-6 and TRBJ2-5; TRBD2 aligns across 12 bases. CDR1 and CDR2 (germline): SGHVS, FNYEAQ. With V trimmed by 5 bases and J by 2 bases, 6 bases remained unmatched. The CDR3 is 16 amino acids. CDR3 in DNA: TGTGCCAGCAGCCTTGGACTAGCGGGGTGGCAAGAGACCCAGTACTTC. This translates into CASSLGLAGWQETQYF.

The CDR3 DNA reads as TGTGCCAGCAGTGAATCGTGGGGAAAATCCTACGAGCAGTACTTC. Residues: CASSESWGKSYEQYF. V and J are TRBV6-1 and TRBJ2-7, with D unresolved. Germline V lookup: CDR1 MNHNS, CDR2 SASEGT. The CDR3 sequence is 15 residues long. V lost 2 bases and J lost 1, with 12 bases in between.

The rearrangement links TRBV5-5 to TRBJ1-4; D remains unclear. The germline V gene has CDR1 SGHKS and CDR2 YYEKEE (reference sequence). V lost 0 bases and J 0 bases, leaving 12 bases between the germline ends. This CDR3 has 17 amino acids. CDR3 bases: TGTGCCAGCAGCTTGGTTGACCGGGGAGCAACTAATGAAAAACTGTTTTTT. Translated: CASSLVDRGATNEKLFF.

This clonotype was found a few times. The CDR3 region has the DNA TGTGCCAGCAGTGAAGCCTTCCGACAGGGGGTCTACAATGAGCAGTTCTTC. This codes for CASSEAFRQGVYNEQFF. This chain uses TRBV2 with TRBJ2-1; the match to TRBD1 covers 9 bases. V lost 0 bases, J lost 3 bases, and 6 bases stayed unmatched. The CDR3 covers 17 residues. CDR1 and CDR2 (germline): SNHLY, FYNNEI.

V gene TRBV6-1 combines with J gene TRBJ2-4; 9 bases map to TRBD2. The CDR3 has 13 residues. Germline V CDR1 and CDR2: MNHNS, SASEGT. Trimming at V came to 3 bases and at J to 14 bases, leaving 8 bases not matched to a gene. The CDR3 nucleotides read TGTGCCAGCAGTGACTTCAGCGGGGGGCAGGAGTACTTC. Amino acid sequence: CASSDFSGGQEYF.

This clonotype has at least ten counts. The chain employs TRBV7-6 and TRBJ1-1; weak D call: TRBD1 (5 bases). Germline loops: CDR1 SGHVS, CDR2 FNYEAQ. This CDR3 is built from 15 residues. Between the trimmed V and J ends, which lost 1 base and 7 bases, there was a span of 16 bases. CDR3 DNA: TGTGCCAGCAGCTTAGAGAGGGCAGGGACGGATGAAGCTTTCTTT. It encodes CASSLERAGTDEAFF. Using reference TRBV7-6 and TRBJ1-1 for the parts outside the CDR3, the full variable domain is GAGVSQSPRYKVTKRGQDVALRCDPISGHVSLYWYRQALGQGPEFLTYFNYEAQQDKSGLPNDRFSAERPEGSISTLTIQRTEQRDSAMYRCASSLERAGTDEAFFGQGTRLTVV.

The chain uses TRBV7-9 and TRBJ2-5; possibly TRBD2 for D (5 bases). V was clipped by 5 bases and J by 4 bases, with 14 bases between them. Germline V gene lookup returns CDR1 SEHNR and CDR2 FQNEAQ (reference sequence). The CDR3 consists of 14 residues. In DNA, the CDR3 is TGTGCCAGCAGCCCGGACCCCGGGGTAGAGACCCAGTACTTC. Translation gives CASSPDPGVETQYF.

The chain combines TRBV6-2 or TRBV6-3 with TRBJ1-5; 7 bases match TRBD1. J lost 3 bases, V lost 7 bases, and 6 bases had no gene match. The CDR3 is 14 amino acids. CDR1 and CDR2 from the germline V gene are MNHEY and SVGEGT. Here the CDR3 DNA reads TGTGCCAGCAACAAGGGACAGCTCAATCAGCCCCAGCATTTT. This sequence encodes CASNKGQLNQPQHF.

This clonotype was counted at least ten times. CDR3 sequence: CASSPGTGNTEAFF. As DNA, the CDR3 is TGTGCCAGCAGTCCAGGGACAGGGAACACTGAAGCTTTCTTT. The V and J genes are TRBV12-3 or TRBV12-4 and TRBJ1-1; 8 bases map to TRBD1. V shed 5 bases and J 1 base; nucleotides not matched to a gene: 3. The CDR3 covers 14 residues.

The V call is TRBV20-1, the J call TRBJ1-2; no reliable D call. This CDR3 region has 14 residues. V was clipped by 6 bases and J by 0 bases, with 14 bases between them. Germline loops: CDR1 DFQATT, CDR2 SNEGSKA (reference sequence). CDR3 protein: CSAKSGGANYGYTF. DNA of the CDR3: TGCAGTGCGAAGTCCGGTGGAGCTAACTATGGCTACACCTTC.

V is TRBV6-1 and J is TRBJ2-1; 9 nucleotides match TRBD1. V gave up 5 bases and J gave up 7 bases; unmatched junction bases: 9. The germline gives CDR1 MNHNS, CDR2 SASEGT. The CDR3 has 15 residues. CDR3 DNA sequence: TGTGCCAGCAGTCCGACAGGGGGAGGGGGAAATGAGCAGTTCTTC. This sequence encodes CASSPTGGGGNEQFF.

The rearrangement links TRBV7-9 to TRBJ1-2; D is possibly TRBD1 (6 bases). This CDR3 spans 14 amino acids. Trimming pared 3 bases from V and 8 bases from J, leaving 16 bases between. The germline V gene encodes CDR1 SEHNR and CDR2 FQNEAQ (reference sequence). This CDR3 reads CASSFVRGEKGYTF. The DNA for the CDR3 is TGTGCCAGCAGCTTCGTCAGGGGAGAGAAGGGCTACACCTTC.

The chain combines TRBV4-1 with TRBJ2-7; D might be TRBD1 (5 bases). Trimming stripped 0 bases from V and 0 bases from J, with 9 bases between. This CDR3 contains 15 residues. Per the germline V gene, CDR1 is MGHRA and CDR2 is YSYEKL. CDR3 sequence: CASSQDQGPSYEQYF. In DNA, the CDR3 is TGCGCCAGCAGCCAAGACCAGGGTCCCTCCTACGAGCAGTACTTC.

The chain recombines TRBV6-6 with TRBJ1-5; a weak D match, TRBD1 (5 bases). CDR3 size: 16 residues. V lost 0 bases and J 0 bases, leaving 9 bases between the germline ends. Germline CDR1 is MNHNY and CDR2 is SVGAGI (reference sequence). The CDR3 region has the DNA TGTGCCAGCAGTTACTCGAGGGGCTATAGCAATCAGCCCCAGCATTTT. This codes for CASSYSRGYSNQPQHF.

This chain links TRBV27 with TRBJ2-7, with TRBD2 identical over 7 bases. V gave up 6 bases and J gave up 2 bases; unmatched junction bases: 10. Germline V lookup: CDR1 MNHEY, CDR2 SMNVEV (reference sequence). The CDR3 extends over 15 amino acids. CDR3 DNA: TGTGCCAGCAGCAAACCGGGACTATCGACCTACGAGCAGTACTTC. Its protein is CASSKPGLSTYEQYF.

This clonotype was detected only once. The rearrangement uses TRBV25-1 and TRBJ1-2, with no clear D. V was trimmed by 1 base and J by 5 bases, leaving 5 bases between them. The germline CDR1 and CDR2 sequences are MGHDK and SYGVNS. This CDR3 has 12 residues. CDR3: CASSESPYGYTF. CDR3 nucleotide sequence: TGTGCCAGCAGTGAATCCCCTTATGGCTACACCTTC.

This clonotype was recorded a few times. The chain carries TRBV4-3 and TRBJ2-1; D is undetermined. In germline, CDR1 is LGHNA, CDR2 YSLEER. CDR3 size: 14 residues. The V gene lost 2 bases and the J gene lost 8 bases, with 13 bases spanning the gap. The CDR3 spells CASSQISTDDEQFF. The DNA of the CDR3 is TGCGCCAGCAGCCAAATTTCGACTGATGATGAGCAGTTCTTC.

This chain links TRBV6-5 with TRBJ2-7; 8 bases line up with TRBD2. V was pared by 0 bases and J by 0 bases, with 4 bases of the junction left unmatched. Germline V gene lookup returns CDR1 MNHEY and CDR2 SVGAGI. The CDR3 spans 16 residues. The DNA of the CDR3 is TGTGCCAGCAGTTACTCGAAGCGGGGGATCTCCTACGAGCAGTACTTC. Protein: CASSYSKRGISYEQYF.

V usage is TRBV27 and J usage is TRBJ1-3; tentatively, D is TRBD1 (5 bases). The CDR3 length is 15 residues. Germline lookup yields CDR1 MNHEY and CDR2 SMNVEV (reference sequence). With 2 bases removed from V and 3 bases from J, the gap between germline ends came to 11 bases. The CDR3 nucleotides are TGTGCCAGCAGTTTAACTGGGGGACGTGGAAACACCATATATTTT. Residues: CASSLTGGRGNTIYF.

The chain is built from TRBV28 and TRBJ2-1; TRBD2 matches 13 bases. Germline V gene lookup returns CDR1 MDHEN and CDR2 SYDVKM. This CDR3 is 17 amino acids long. V was clipped by 6 bases and J by 6 bases; unmatched bases: 11. As DNA, the CDR3 is TGTGCCAGCAGCCACCCCTCGACTAGCGGGGGGTTCAATGAGCAGTTCTTC. It codes for CASSHPSTSGGFNEQFF.